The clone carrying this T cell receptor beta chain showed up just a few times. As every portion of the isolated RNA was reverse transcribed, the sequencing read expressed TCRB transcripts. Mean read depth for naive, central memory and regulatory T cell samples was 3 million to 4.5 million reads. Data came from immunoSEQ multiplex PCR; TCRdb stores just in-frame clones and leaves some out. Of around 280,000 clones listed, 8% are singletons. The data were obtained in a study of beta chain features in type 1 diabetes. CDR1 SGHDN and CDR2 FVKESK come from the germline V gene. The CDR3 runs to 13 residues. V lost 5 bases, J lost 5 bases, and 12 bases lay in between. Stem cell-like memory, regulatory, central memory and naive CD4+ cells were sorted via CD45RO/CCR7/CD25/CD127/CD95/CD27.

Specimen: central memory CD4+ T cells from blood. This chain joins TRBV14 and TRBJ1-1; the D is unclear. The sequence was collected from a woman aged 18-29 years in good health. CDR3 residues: CASSYGRETEAFF. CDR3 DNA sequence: TGTGCCAGCAGCTACGGACGGGAAACTGAAGCTTTCTTT.